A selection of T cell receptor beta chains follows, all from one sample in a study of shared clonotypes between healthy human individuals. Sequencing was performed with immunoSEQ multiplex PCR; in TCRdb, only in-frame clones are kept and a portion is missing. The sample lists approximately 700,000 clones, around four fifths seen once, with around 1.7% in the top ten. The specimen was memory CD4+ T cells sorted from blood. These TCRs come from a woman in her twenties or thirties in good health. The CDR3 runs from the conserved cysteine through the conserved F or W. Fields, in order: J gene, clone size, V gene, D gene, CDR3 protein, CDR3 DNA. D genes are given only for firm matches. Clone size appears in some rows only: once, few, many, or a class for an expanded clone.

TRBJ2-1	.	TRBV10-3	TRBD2	CAISQMASGRAGQAYNEQFF	TGTGCCATCAGCCAGATGGCTAGCGGGAGGGCCGGGCAAGCCTACAATGAGCAGTTCTTC
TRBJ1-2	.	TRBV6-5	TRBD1	CASSYYGQGFSGYTF	TGTGCCAGCAGTTACTACGGACAGGGTTTTTCTGGCTACACCTTC
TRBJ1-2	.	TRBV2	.	CASSERGTTSYGYTF	TGTGCCAGCAGTGAGAGGGGGACCACTAGCTATGGCTACACCTTC
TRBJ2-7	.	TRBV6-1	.	CASSADLSGEQYF	TGTGCCAGCAGTGCGGACCTTTCAGGGGAGCAGTACTTC
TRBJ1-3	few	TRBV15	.	CATSVYGISGNTIYF	TGTGCCACCAGCGTCTATGGGATCTCTGGAAACACCATATATTTT
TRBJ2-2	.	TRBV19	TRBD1	CASSGQVDTGELFF	TGTGCCAGCTCGGGACAGGTGGACACCGGGGAGCTGTTTTTT
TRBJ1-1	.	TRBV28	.	CASSEPPNTEAFF	TGTGCCAGCAGCGAACCCCCGAACACTGAAGCTTTCTTT
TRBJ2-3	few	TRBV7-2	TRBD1	CASSSRDRATTDTQYF	TGTGCCAGCAGCTCCCGAGACAGGGCAACGACAGATACGCAGTATTTT
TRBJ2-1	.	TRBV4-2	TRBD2	CASSQDVGTTNEQFF	TGTGCCAGCAGCCAAGATGTTGGGACTACCAATGAGCAGTTCTTC
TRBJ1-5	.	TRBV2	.	CASSEISGNQPQHF	TGTGCCAGCAGTGAAATTTCAGGGAATCAGCCCCAGCATTTT
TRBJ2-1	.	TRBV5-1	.	CASSLDYVSYNEQFF	TGCGCCAGCAGCTTGGACTACGTCTCCTACAATGAGCAGTTCTTC
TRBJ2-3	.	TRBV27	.	CASSLVPPTPLSTDTQYF	TGTGCCAGCAGTTTAGTCCCTCCGACACCTCTAAGCACAGATACGCAGTATTTT
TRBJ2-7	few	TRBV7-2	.	CASSLYLENEQYF	TGTGCCAGCAGCTTATATTTGGAAAACGAGCAGTACTTC
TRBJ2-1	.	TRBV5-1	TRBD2	CASSLEAGAAYNEQFF	TGCGCCAGCAGCTTGGAGGCGGGAGCGGCCTACAATGAGCAGTTCTTC
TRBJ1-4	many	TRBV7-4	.	CASSLHRTSATNEKLFF	TGTGCCAGCAGCTTACACAGGACGTCTGCAACTAATGAAAAACTGTTTTTT
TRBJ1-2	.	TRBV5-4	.	CASSFPEGLRGYTF	TGTGCCAGCAGCTTTCCGGAGGGTCTTCGTGGCTACACCTTC
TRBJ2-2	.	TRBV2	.	CASSALDTGGELFF	TGTGCCAGCAGTGCCCTGGACACTGGCGGGGAGCTGTTTTTT
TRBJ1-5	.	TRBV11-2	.	CASSLDGSQPQHF	TGTGCCAGCAGCTTAGATGGGTCTCAGCCCCAGCATTTT
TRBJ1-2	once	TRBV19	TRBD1	CASSDLGTGVGYTF	TGTGCCAGTAGTGACTTGGGGACAGGGGTCGGCTACACCTTC
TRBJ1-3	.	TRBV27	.	CASSLSGSTPGNTIYF	TGTGCCAGCAGTTTATCCGGAAGTACCCCTGGAAACACCATATATTTT
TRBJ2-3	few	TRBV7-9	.	CASSLADTQYF	TGTGCCAGCAGCTTGGCAGATACGCAGTATTTT
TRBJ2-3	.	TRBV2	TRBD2	CASSDRAGVGTDTQYF	TGTGCCAGCAGTGACAGAGCGGGAGTGGGGACAGATACGCAGTATTTT
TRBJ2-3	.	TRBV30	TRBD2	CAWSLLAGPDTQYF	TGTGCCTGGAGTCTACTAGCGGGCCCAGATACGCAGTATTTT
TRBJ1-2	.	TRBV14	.	CASSQDHPEPNYGYTF	TGTGCCAGCAGCCAAGATCATCCAGAGCCTAACTATGGCTACACCTTC
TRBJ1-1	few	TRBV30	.	CAWSVIGGAKAFF	TGTGCCTGGAGTGTGATCGGAGGGGCGAAAGCTTTCTTT
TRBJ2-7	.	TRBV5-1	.	CASSPAPASQDYEQYF	TGCGCCAGCAGCCCTGCCCCAGCTAGCCAAGACTACGAGCAGTACTTC
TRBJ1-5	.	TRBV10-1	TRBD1	CASSATWAGTVSNQPQHF	TGCGCCAGCAGTGCCACCTGGGCGGGGACAGTAAGCAATCAGCCCCAGCATTTT
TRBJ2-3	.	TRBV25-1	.	CASSELGRGETDTQYF	TGTGCCAGCAGTGAACTCGGCAGGGGAGAAACAGATACGCAGTATTTT
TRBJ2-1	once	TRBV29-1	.	CSVDLSAVQFF	TGCAGCGTTGATTTGAGCGCGGTGCAGTTCTTC
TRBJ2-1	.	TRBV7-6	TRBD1	CASSLQRQGFGDEQFF	TGTGCCAGCAGCCTACAGAGACAGGGGTTTGGGGATGAGCAGTTCTTC
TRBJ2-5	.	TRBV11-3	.	CASSFTGSETQYF	TGTGCCAGCAGCTTTACAGGATCGGAGACCCAGTACTTC
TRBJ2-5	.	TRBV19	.	CASSIGHREFQETQYF	TGTGCCAGTAGTATAGGCCACAGGGAATTCCAAGAGACCCAGTACTTC
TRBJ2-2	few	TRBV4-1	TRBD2	CASRDFGRMGELFF	TGCGCCAGCAGGGACTTCGGGAGGATGGGGGAGCTGTTTTTT
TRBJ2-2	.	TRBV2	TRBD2	CASSRLAGAGTGELFF	TGTGCCAGCAGTCGTCTAGCGGGAGCGGGCACCGGGGAGCTGTTTTTT
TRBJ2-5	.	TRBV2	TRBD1	CATDRGQETQYF	TGTGCCACCGACAGGGGGCAAGAGACCCAGTACTTC
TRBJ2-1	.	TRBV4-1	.	CASSQEKLTYRGEQFF	TGCGCCAGCAGCCAAGAAAAGCTGACCTACCGAGGTGAGCAGTTCTTC
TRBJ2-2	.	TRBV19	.	CASSIGAKTGYTGELFF	TGTGCCAGTAGTATCGGAGCCAAAACAGGTTACACCGGGGAGCTGTTTTTT
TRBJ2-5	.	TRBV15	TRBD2	CATRGLAETQYF	TGTGCCACCAGGGGACTAGCTGAGACCCAGTACTTC
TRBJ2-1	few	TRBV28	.	CASSLPVGEQFF	TGTGCCAGCAGTCTGCCCGTTGGTGAGCAGTTCTTC
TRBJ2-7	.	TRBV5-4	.	CASSLDLTSSYEQYF	TGTGCCAGCAGCTTGGATTTGACTAGTTCCTACGAGCAGTACTTC